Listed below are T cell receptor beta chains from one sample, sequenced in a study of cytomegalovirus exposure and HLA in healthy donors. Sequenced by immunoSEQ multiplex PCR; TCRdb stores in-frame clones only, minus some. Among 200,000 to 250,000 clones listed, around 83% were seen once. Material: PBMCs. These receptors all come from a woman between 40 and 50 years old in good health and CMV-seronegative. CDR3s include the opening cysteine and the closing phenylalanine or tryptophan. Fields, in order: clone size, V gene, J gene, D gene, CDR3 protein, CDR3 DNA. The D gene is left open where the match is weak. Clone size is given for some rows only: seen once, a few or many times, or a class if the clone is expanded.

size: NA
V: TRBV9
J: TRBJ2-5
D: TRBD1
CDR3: CASSRTGTGLKETQYF
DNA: TGTGCCAGCAGTCGGACCGGGACAGGGTTAAAAGAGACCCAGTACTTC

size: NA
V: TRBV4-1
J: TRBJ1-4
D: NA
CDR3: CASSQFPFSNEKLFF
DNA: TGCGCCAGCAGCCAGTTCCCTTTTTCTAATGAAAAACTGTTTTTT

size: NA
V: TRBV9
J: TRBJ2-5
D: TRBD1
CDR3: CASSVARLGDRECAQYF
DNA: TGTGCCAGCAGCGTAGCTAGGTTGGGGGACAGGGAGTGCGCCCAGTACTTC

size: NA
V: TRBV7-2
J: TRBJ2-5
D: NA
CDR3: CASSLGLFQETQYF
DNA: TGTGCCAGCAGCTTGGGACTGTTTCAAGAGACCCAGTACTTC

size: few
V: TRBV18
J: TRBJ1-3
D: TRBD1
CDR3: CASSPFSLSGGTGTGNTIYF
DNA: TGTGCCAGCTCACCATTCTCCCTATCCGGCGGGACAGGGACTGGAAACACCATATATTTT

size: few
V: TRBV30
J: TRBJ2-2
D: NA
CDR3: CAWSVRFAGQLSTGELFF
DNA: TGTGCCTGGAGTGTAAGGTTCGCGGGGCAGTTGAGCACCGGGGAGCTGTTTTTT

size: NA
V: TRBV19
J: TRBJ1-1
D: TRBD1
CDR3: CATRDQGAVTEAFF
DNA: TGTGCCACTAGAGATCAGGGGGCCGTCACTGAAGCTTTCTTT

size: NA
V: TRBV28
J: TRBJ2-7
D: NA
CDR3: CASRPQLSRYEQYF
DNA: TGTGCCAGCAGGCCTCAATTATCCCGGTACGAGCAGTACTTC

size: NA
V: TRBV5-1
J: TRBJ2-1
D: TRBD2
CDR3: CASSPGLAGGPVNEQFF
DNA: TGCGCCAGCAGCCCGGGACTAGCGGGAGGGCCCGTCAATGAGCAGTTCTTC

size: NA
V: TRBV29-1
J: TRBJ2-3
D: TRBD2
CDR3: CSGQGGRGSDTQYF
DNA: TGCAGCGGGCAGGGCGGGAGGGGGTCAGATACGCAGTATTTT

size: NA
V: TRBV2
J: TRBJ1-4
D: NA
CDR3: CASSELSAVFF
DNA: TGTGCCAGCAGTGAGCTATCCGCGGTGTTTTTT

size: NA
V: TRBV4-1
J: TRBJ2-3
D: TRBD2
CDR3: CASSQSFSGMTDTQYF
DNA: TGCGCCAGCAGCCAATCCTTCAGCGGGATGACAGATACGCAGTATTTT

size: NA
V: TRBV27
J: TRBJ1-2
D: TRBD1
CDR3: CASSLGTGRHGYTF
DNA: TGTGCCAGCAGTTTGGGGACAGGGCGTCATGGCTACACCTTC

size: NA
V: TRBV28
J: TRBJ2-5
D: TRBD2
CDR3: CASSPAGGLETQYF
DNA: TGTGCCAGCAGCCCCGCGGGGGGGCTAGAGACCCAGTACTTC

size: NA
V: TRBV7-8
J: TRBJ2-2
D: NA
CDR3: CASSKRRRPNTGELFF
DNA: TGTGCCAGCAGTAAGAGGAGGCGACCGAACACCGGGGAGCTGTTTTTT

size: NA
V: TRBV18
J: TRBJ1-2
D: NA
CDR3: CASSPDSANYGYTF
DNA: TGTGCCAGCTCACCGGACAGTGCTAACTATGGCTACACCTTC

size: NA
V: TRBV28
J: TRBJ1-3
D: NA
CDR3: CATGDAGNTIYF
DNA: TGTGCCACGGGAGATGCTGGAAACACCATATATTTT

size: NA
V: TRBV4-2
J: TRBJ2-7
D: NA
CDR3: CASSRVAGGEPYEQYF
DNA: TGTGCCAGCAGCCGAGTAGCAGGAGGCGAACCCTACGAGCAGTACTTC

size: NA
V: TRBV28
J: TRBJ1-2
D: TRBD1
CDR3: CASSLGQGAVGGYTF
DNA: TGTGCCAGCAGTCTGGGACAGGGGGCAGTCGGTGGCTACACCTTC

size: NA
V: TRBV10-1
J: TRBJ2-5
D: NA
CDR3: CASSAVRGRETQYF
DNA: TGCGCCAGCAGTGCCGTCCGAGGGAGGGAGACCCAGTACTTC

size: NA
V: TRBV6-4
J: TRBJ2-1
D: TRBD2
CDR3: CATQRLAGEYNEQFF
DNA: TGTGCCACCCAACGACTAGCGGGAGAGTACAATGAGCAGTTCTTC

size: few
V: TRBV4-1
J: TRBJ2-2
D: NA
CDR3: CASSQRNTGELFF
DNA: TGCGCCAGCAGCCAACGGAACACCGGGGAGCTGTTTTTT

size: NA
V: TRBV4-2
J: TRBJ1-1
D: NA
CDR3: CASGGEANTEAFF
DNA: TGTGCCAGCGGAGGGGAGGCGAACACTGAAGCTTTCTTT

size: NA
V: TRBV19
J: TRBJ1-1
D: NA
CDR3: CASSIYPHTEAFF
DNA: TGTGCCAGTAGCATCTACCCTCACACTGAAGCTTTCTTT

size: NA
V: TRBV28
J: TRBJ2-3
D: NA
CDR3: CASSLTDTQYF
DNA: TGTGCCAGCAGCCTCACAGATACGCAGTATTTT

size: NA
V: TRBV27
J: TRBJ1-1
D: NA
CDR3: CASSPTLAGASTEAFF
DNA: TGTGCCAGCAGTCCAACCCTTGCGGGGGCCAGCACTGAAGCTTTCTTT

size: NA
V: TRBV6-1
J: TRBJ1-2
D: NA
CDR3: CASRGLLGPEGYTF
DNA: TGTGCCAGTAGAGGGTTATTGGGCCCCGAGGGCTACACCTTC

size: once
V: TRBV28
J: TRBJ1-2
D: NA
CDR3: CASSLGGPYGYTF
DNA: TGTGCCAGCAGTTTAGGCGGTCCGTATGGCTACACCTTC

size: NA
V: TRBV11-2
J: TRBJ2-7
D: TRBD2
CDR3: CASSSETSSGGSYEQYF
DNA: TGTGCCAGCAGCTCGGAGACTTCGAGTGGCGGGAGCTACGAGCAGTACTTC

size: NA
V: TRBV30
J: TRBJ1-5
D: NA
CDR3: CASSWGLSNQPQHF
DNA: TGTGCTTCGTCGTGGGGGCTGAGCAATCAGCCCCAGCATTTT

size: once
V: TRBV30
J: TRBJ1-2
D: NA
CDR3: CAWRKQGTNYGYTF
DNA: TGTGCCTGGCGGAAACAGGGAACTAACTATGGCTACACCTTC

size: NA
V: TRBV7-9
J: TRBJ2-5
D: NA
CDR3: CASSFTDTQYF
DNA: TGTGCCAGCAGCTTCACTGATACCCAGTACTTC

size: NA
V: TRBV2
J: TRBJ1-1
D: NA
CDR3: CASNRLLGGEAFF
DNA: TGTGCCAGCAACAGGCTCTTGGGGGGTGAAGCTTTCTTT

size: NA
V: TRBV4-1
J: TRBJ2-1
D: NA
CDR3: CASSQDIRNEQFF
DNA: TGCGCCAGCAGCCAAGATATCCGCAATGAGCAGTTCTTC

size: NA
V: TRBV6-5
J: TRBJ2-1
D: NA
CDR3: CASSYSTRSSYNEQFF
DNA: TGTGCCAGCAGTTACTCGACCCGGAGCTCCTACAATGAGCAGTTCTTC

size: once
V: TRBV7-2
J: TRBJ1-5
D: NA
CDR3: CASSPSQGYSNQPQHF
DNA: TGTGCCAGCAGCCCGAGTCAGGGGTATAGCAATCAGCCCCAGCATTTT

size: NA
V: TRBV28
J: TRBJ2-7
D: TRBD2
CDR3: CASETAGALYEQYF
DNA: TGTGCCAGCGAAACGGCGGGAGCCCTCTACGAGCAGTACTTC

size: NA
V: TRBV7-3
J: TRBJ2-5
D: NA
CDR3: CASSLMGRVGGTQYF
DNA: TGTGCCAGCAGCTTAATGGGGAGAGTCGGGGGGACCCAGTACTTC

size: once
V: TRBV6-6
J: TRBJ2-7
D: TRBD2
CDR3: CASSYPSSSGYEQYF
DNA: TGTGCCAGCAGTTACCCCAGCTCTAGCGGATACGAGCAGTACTTC

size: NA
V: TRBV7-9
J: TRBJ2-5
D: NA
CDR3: CASTNLRIETQYF
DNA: TGTGCCAGCACCAACCTTAGAATAGAGACCCAGTACTTC

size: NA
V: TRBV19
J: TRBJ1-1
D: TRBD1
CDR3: CATQPRGRSGTEAFF
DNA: TGTGCCACACAGCCAAGGGGGCGTTCGGGTACTGAAGCTTTCTTT

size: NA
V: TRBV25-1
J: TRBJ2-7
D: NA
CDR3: CASKQGYEQYF
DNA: TGTGCCAGCAAACAGGGCTACGAGCAGTACTTC

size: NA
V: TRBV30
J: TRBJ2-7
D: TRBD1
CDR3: CAWSGTAVYEQYF
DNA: TGCGCCTGGAGTGGGACAGCGGTCTACGAGCAGTACTTC